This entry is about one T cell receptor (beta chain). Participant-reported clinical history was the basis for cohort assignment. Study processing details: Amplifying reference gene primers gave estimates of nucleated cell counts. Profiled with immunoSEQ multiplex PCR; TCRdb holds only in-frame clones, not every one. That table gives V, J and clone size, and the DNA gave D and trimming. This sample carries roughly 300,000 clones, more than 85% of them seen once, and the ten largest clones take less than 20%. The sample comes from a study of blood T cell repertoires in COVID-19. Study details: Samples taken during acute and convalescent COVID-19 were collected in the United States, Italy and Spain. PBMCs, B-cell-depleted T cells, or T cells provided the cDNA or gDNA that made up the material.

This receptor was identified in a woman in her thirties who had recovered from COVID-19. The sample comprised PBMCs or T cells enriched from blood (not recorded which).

The DNA of the CDR3 is TGTGCCAGCAGCCCGAGTAACTATGGCTACACCTTC. Its translation is CASSPSNYGYTF. The V call is TRBV6-2 or TRBV6-3, the J call TRBJ1-2; no clear D. Deletions cut 6 bases from V and 1 base from J, with 6 bases between. The CDR3 covers 12 residues. Germline-derived CDR1 and CDR2 are MNHEY and SVGEGT.